This T cell receptor beta chain was observed in a study of T cell responses to AZD1222 COVID-19 vaccine. As for this clone: Its antigen is as yet unknown.

TCRdb's table, derived via immunoSEQ multiplex PCR, lists solely in-frame clones and lacks some. The sample lists about 83,000 clones, 85% to 90% occurring once. After removal of 4 bases from V and 4 bases from J, the junction contained 12 bases not matched to a gene. Looked up from germline, CDR1 is LNHDA and CDR2 is SQIVND (reference sequence). The CDR3 sequence is 19 residues long. General study results and limits: Reportedly, nearly half of unique spike TCRs recognized epitopes outside B.1.351/B.1.1.7 mutations.

This specimen was peripheral blood, taken on day 0 of MenACWY control vaccination. This chain links TRBV19 with TRBJ2-6; the match to TRBD2 covers 11 bases. The receptor's source is an adult in good health. This CDR3 reads CASSKSSLAGVAGANVLTF. The CDR3 coding sequence is TGTGCCAGTAGTAAGAGTTCACTAGCGGGAGTGGCCGGGGCCAACGTCCTGACTTTC. Full variable domain (remainder filled in from reference TRBV19 and TRBJ2-6): DGGITQSPKYLFRKEGQNVTLSCEQNLNHDAMYWYRQDPGQGLRLIYYSQIVNDFQKGDIAEGYSVSREKKESFPLTVTSAQKNPTAFYLCASSKSSLAGVAGANVLTFGAGSRLTVL.